This entry concerns a single T cell receptor (beta chain). The antigen is undetermined. The study ran its PCR with 60 Vbeta and 13 Jbeta primers. Assay used: immunoSEQ multiplex PCR; TCRdb lists only in-frame clones, some missing. The sample yields about 200,000 clones, of which the top ten take up 6.5%. This sample is part of a study of cytomegalovirus exposure and HLA in healthy donors. Points from the study as a whole: As a later analysis revealed, most CMV-associated TCR beta chains appeared HLA-restricted.

This CDR3 region has 14 residues. V lost 9 bases to trimming and J lost 3 bases; unmatched junction nucleotides: 7. Germline loops: CDR1 MNHEY, CDR2 SVGAGI. The chain uses TRBV6-5 and TRBJ1-1, with TRBD1 matching 10 bases. The clonotype was recovered from a man aged 25 to 45 in good health and CMV-seronegative. Sample: PBMCs. Here the CDR3 DNA reads TGTGCCAGTACTAGGGACAGGGGACACACTGAAGCTTTCTTT. Translating gives CASTRDRGHTEAFF.